Below, 14 T cell receptor beta chains from the same sample are listed, as sequenced in a study of T-cell reconstitution after alpha-beta-depleted transplantation in children. Library preparation (for TCRbeta) was performed with unique molecular identifiers. MiXCR, applied by TCRdb to the PCR reads, yields one record per CDR3 protein. The data show under 750,000 distinct CDR3 sequences, with around 23% seen just once and roughly an eighth held by the top ten. Sequencing was performed on PBMCs, mostly from graft donor cells, taken 360 days after TCRalphabeta/CD19-depleted stem cell transplant. The receptor source for this set is a boy under two years old who had a stem cell transplant for acute myeloid leukemia, so the T cells may come from the graft donor.

This clonotype was seen a few times. CDR3 sequence reads: CSPRGRDTFTDTQYF. CDR3 sequence (DNA): TGCAGTCCCCGGGGCCGGGACACTTTCACAGATACGCAGTATTTT. This chain uses TRBV20-1 with TRBJ2-3; TRBD1 is a possible D gene (6 bases). The V and J ends lost 8 bases and 2 bases respectively, with 20 bases between them. The CDR3 is 15 amino acids. CDR1 is DFQATT, CDR2 SNEGSKA, per germline (reference sequence).

The V gene is TRBV11-1, the J gene TRBJ2-1, with D perhaps TRBD2 (6 bases). This CDR3 is built from 15 residues. Trimming stripped 3 bases from V and 6 bases from J, with 15 bases between. Germline V lookup: CDR1 SGHAT, CDR2 FQDESV (reference sequence). CDR3 loop: CASSFDSGGSNEQFF. In nucleotides, the CDR3 is TGTGCCAGCAGCTTTGATAGCGGTGGCAGCAATGAGCAGTTCTTC.

Many counts were recorded for this clonotype. The chain uses TRBV29-1 and TRBJ2-3; D is undetermined. Deletions cut 3 bases from V and 6 bases from J, with 13 bases between. Germline CDR1 reads SQVTM; CDR2 reads ANQGSEA. The CDR3 extends over 13 amino acids. CDR3 sequence: CSVDGASSDTQYF. The CDR3, as DNA: TGCAGCGTTGATGGTGCTTCCTCGGATACGCAGTATTTT.

This clonotype was observed at least ten times. The rearrangement joins TRBV27 to TRBJ2-1, with 7 bases identical to TRBD2. CDR1 MNHEY and CDR2 SMNVEV come from the germline V gene (reference sequence). V lost 1 base to trimming and J lost 7 bases; unmatched junction nucleotides: 7. The CDR3 is made up of 15 amino acids. The CDR3 DNA sequence: TGTGCCAGCAGTTTATGGCGGGGGAGTGTTAATGAGCAGTTCTTC. Residues: CASSLWRGSVNEQFF.

The rearrangement uses TRBV5-6 and TRBJ2-1; TRBD2 might be the D (6 bases). V lost 4 bases and J 3 bases, leaving 14 bases between the germline ends. This CDR3 contains 15 residues. Germline-derived CDR1 and CDR2 are SGHDT and YYEEEE. CDR3 loop: CASSPGERIYNEQFF. CDR3 coding DNA: TGTGCCAGCAGCCCGGGGGAAAGGATCTACAATGAGCAGTTCTTC.

This clonotype occurred many times. The V call is TRBV12-3 or TRBV12-4, the J call TRBJ1-1, with D maybe TRBD1 (6 bases). CDR3 length equals 13 residues. V lost 4 bases and J 4 bases, leaving 10 bases between the germline ends. The CDR3 nucleotides read TGTGCCAGCAGTTCAACAGGGTCCACTGAAGCTTTCTTT. Translating it yields CASSSTGSTEAFF.

V gene TRBV20-1 combines with J gene TRBJ1-1, with D unresolved. With 3 bases removed from V and 5 bases from J, the gap between germline ends came to 22 bases. Germline V gene sequence: CDR1 DFQATT, CDR2 SNEGSKA (reference sequence). This CDR3 spans 16 amino acids. Here the CDR3 DNA reads TGCAGTGCTAGCCCCTTCGAGAAAGGTGGTCGAACTGAAGCTTTCTTT. Its translation: CSASPFEKGGRTEAFF.

In this sample, this clonotype turned up many times. CDR3 coding DNA: TGTGCCAGCAGCCTCCTGAAAGGTATCGAGACCCAGTACTTC. As protein: CASSLLKGIETQYF. The chain couples TRBV7-8 to TRBJ2-5; no clear D gene. Germline lookup yields CDR1 SGHVS and CDR2 FQNEAQ. V was cut by 5 bases and J by 5 bases, with 15 bases left in between. The CDR3 has 14 amino acids.

This clonotype was detected a few times. The chain couples TRBV4-1 to TRBJ2-4; TRBD1 aligns across 11 bases. Germline-derived CDR1 and CDR2 are MGHRA and YSYEKL. This CDR3 contains 22 residues. V was pared by 4 bases and J by 0 bases, with 20 bases of the junction left unmatched. This CDR3 is CASSPLGAGTGGTLLAKNIQYF. Written as DNA, the CDR3 is TGCGCCAGCAGCCCCCTTGGAGCCGGGACAGGGGGTACCCTCTTAGCCAAAAACATTCAGTACTTC.

The chain recombines TRBV6-5 with TRBJ1-6, with unresolved D. CDR1 and CDR2 from the germline V gene are MNHEY and SVGAGI. Trimming cost V 6 bases and J 6 bases, with 12 bases left between them. This CDR3 comprises 14 residues. CDR3 sequence reads: CASRRTGPNSPLHF. The CDR3 DNA is TGTGCCAGCAGGCGTACTGGACCTAATTCACCCCTCCACTTT.

In its sample, this clonotype was seen many times. The V and J genes are TRBV6-2 or TRBV6-3 and TRBJ2-3; 7 bases are a match to TRBD2. The germline CDR1 and CDR2 sequences are MNHEY and SVGEGT. V shed 5 bases, J shed 0 bases, and the junction held 8 bases outside the gene matches. The CDR3 consists of 16 residues. The CDR3 loop reads CASSRDYRISTDTQYF. The CDR3 DNA is TGTGCCAGCAGTCGGGACTACCGAATTAGCACAGATACGCAGTATTTT.

This clonotype was seen a few times. The rearrangement uses TRBV5-6 and TRBJ2-5, with a tentative D call TRBD1 (6 bases). The CDR3 is made up of 17 amino acids. Germline V gene sequence: CDR1 SGHDT, CDR2 YYEEEE. Trimming cost V 2 bases and J 5 bases, with 22 bases left between them. The CDR3 coding sequence is TGTGCCAGCAGCTTAGGGCCGAGCCAGGGGCAGGGGGAGACCCAGTACTTC. Encoded protein: CASSLGPSQGQGETQYF.

This clonotype was observed at least ten times. The V call is TRBV28, the J call TRBJ2-7; the D gene could be TRBD1 or TRBD2 (5 bases each). The length of the CDR3 is 13 residues. V shed 6 bases and J shed 5 bases, with 14 bases lying between them. The germline V gene has CDR1 MDHEN and CDR2 SYDVKM. CDR3 DNA: TGTGCCAGCAGAACGACGGGGCTTGACGAGCAGTACGTC. This sequence encodes CASRTTGLDEQYV.

The chain couples TRBV6-1 to TRBJ2-2; a possible D gene is TRBD2 (5 bases). The CDR3 is 18 residues long. The V and J ends lost 1 base and 6 bases respectively, with 21 bases between them. CDR1 and CDR2 (germline): MNHNS, SASEGT. CDR3 nucleotide sequence: TGTGCCAGCAGTGAAGAGGACTTCGCCTCCACGGAGGCCGGGGAGCTGTTTTTT. Protein product: CASSEEDFASTEAGELFF.